This T cell receptor (beta chain) was profiled in a study of blood T cell repertoires in COVID-19 (dated by TCRdb to about 2020). For context, the study as a whole: The collaborator samples originated in the United States, Italy and Spain and spanned the acute and convalescent phases of COVID-19. The material from the prospective study consisted of cDNA or gDNA derived from T cells, B-cell-depleted T cells, or PBMCs. A freely available public database, intended as a resource for researchers studying the immune response to SARS-CoV-2, is where the repertoires were released. Samples came from the ongoing ImmuneRACE study (first 160 participants) plus 1,254 subjects from 6 global collaborators. Where available, HLA class I and class II types were obtained from metadata supplied by the sample provider rather than from assay-based typing. Sample metadata almost always included a de-identified subject ID, COVID-19 status, age in years and sex. Subjects who had been exposed to COVID-19, were actively infected with it, or had recovered from it provided the deeply sampled blood TCRbeta repertoires that made up the dataset. Beyond this particular receptor, the publication reports: The amount of clinical and demographic metadata varied by source and participant and was provided uncurated.

The germline V gene yields MGHDK for CDR1 and SYGVNS for CDR2. Including cysteine and phenylalanine, the CDR3 has 16 amino acids. The sequence is cut down to CDR3 DNA, 48 bases in frame from base 1. Trimming removed 4 bases from V and 9 bases from J; the gene matches leave 16 bases unexplained. Whole blood was collected in K2EDTA tubes by collaborating institutions according to the institutions' own protocols. For TCRbeta analysis, collaborators shipped samples as frozen whole blood, isolated PBMCs, or DNA extracted from either of those sample types. The immunoSEQ Assay, a bias-controlled multiplex PCR, was used to amplify TCRbeta CDR3 regions from genomic DNA. As for the authors' bioinformatics: The number of nucleated cells in each sample was estimated by amplification of reference gene primers within the assay. To quantify the absolute abundance of each unique TCRbeta CDR3 rearrangement, sequence reads were collapsed and filtered. For each sample, productive Simpson clonality was calculated as the square root of Simpson's diversity index across productive rearrangements. Not all clones reach the TCRdb copy of this immuneACCESS table, which keeps in-frame sequences only. Checked studies attribute under half of the gap to unresolved V genes and leave the rest unexplained. V and J calls and clone size are as listed in that table; D and trimming were resolved from the DNA. Recorded for this sample are some 41,000 clones; around nine tenths of them occurred a single time. The top ten clonotypes cover 4.5% to 6.5% of the sample.

Points on this clone: This receptor's antigen is unknown. The input lacks base qualities; no much larger clone sits a single base away.

The sequence was collected from a human donor in a cohort sampled during active COVID-19. Sequences were obtained from peripheral blood. The sequence joins TRBV25-1 to TRBJ2-3; 7 bases in the junction line up with TRBD1. The sequenced DNA is TGTGCCAGCAGTGGCCGGGACAGCGTGCCTTGGGGGACGCAGTATTTT. Translated, this is CASSGRDSVPWGTQYF.